This T cell receptor beta chain was captured in a study of T cells in Graves' hyperthyroidism and ophthalmopathy. Researchers amplified the TCR beta CDR3 regions from RNA transcripts. A set of HTBI primers served as the primers for a first-round RT-PCR of the TCR CDR3. TCRdb independently ran MiXCR on the multiplex PCR reads; one entry per CDR3 protein. The sample shows roughly 100,000 distinct CDR3 sequences, 47% of them seen only once. This CDR3 has 15 amino acids. V lost 0 bases and J lost 4, with 15 bases in between. Per the germline V gene, CDR1 is DFQATT and CDR2 is SNEGSKA (reference sequence). In this sample, this clonotype turned up many times.

The genes are TRBV20-1 and TRBJ1-2; a possible D gene is TRBD1 (5 bases). The TCR originated in a middle-aged man with Graves' hyperthyroidism. Specimen: blood. The CDR3 sequence: CSARDRFPGGYGYTF. The CDR3 nucleotides are TGCAGTGCTAGAGATAGGTTCCCGGGGGGCTATGGCTACACCTTC.